The next 11 T cell receptor beta chains were all read from a single sample in a study of shared clonotypes between healthy human individuals. Sequencing used immunoSEQ multiplex PCR; TCRdb keeps in-frame clones, though not all of them. The sample has under 1 million clones, around 96% seen once. Naive CD8 cells lacked CD45RO, underwent positive selection for CCR7 and left out terminally differentiated effector memory CD45RA+ cells. Sequencing used naive CD8+ T cells sorted from blood. All receptors derive from a man younger than 45 in good health.

Note on this clone: Other DNA sequences of this sample code for an identical CDR3. The genes are TRBV7-9 and TRBJ1-2, with D unclear. This CDR3 contains 13 residues. V lost 5 bases to trimming and J lost 0 bases, with 7 bases between them. Germline CDR1 is SEHNR and CDR2 is FQNEAQ (reference sequence). CDR3 in amino acids: CASSLDSNYGYTF. Here the CDR3 DNA reads TGTGCCAGCAGCCTAGACTCTAACTATGGCTACACCTTC.

V usage is TRBV27 and J usage is TRBJ1-4; D gene uncertain. The V end was cut by 7 bases, the J end by 0 bases, with 9 bases between. This CDR3 has 14 amino acids. Germline V gene lookup returns CDR1 MNHEY and CDR2 SMNVEV (reference sequence). CDR3 coding DNA: TGTGCCAGCACCCTGACGGCAACTAATGAAAAACTGTTTTTT. Its protein product is CASTLTATNEKLFF.

This chain joins TRBV7-6 and TRBJ2-1; D uncertain. This CDR3 has 15 amino acids. Trimming removed 10 bases from V and 0 bases from J, with 16 bases in between. The V gene's germline CDR1 is SGHVS and CDR2 FNYEAQ. The CDR3 region has the DNA TGTGCCACCGCACGCGCCCGGAGCTCCTACAATGAGCAGTTCTTC. It encodes CATARARSSYNEQFF.

The CDR3 sequence is CASSLILAGVGRSYNEQFF. CDR3 nucleotides: TGTGCCAGCAGCTTGATACTAGCGGGAGTTGGGCGCTCCTACAATGAGCAGTTCTTC. The chain is built from TRBV5-4 and TRBJ2-1, with TRBD2 identical over 11 bases. The CDR3 covers 19 residues. Germline V CDR1 and CDR2: SGHNT, YYREEE (reference sequence). V lost 1 base to trimming and J lost 0 bases; unmatched junction nucleotides: 9.

This rearrangement joins TRBV6-1 to TRBJ2-5; 7 nucleotides agree with TRBD1. The CDR3 runs 16 residues. Germline loops: CDR1 MNHNS, CDR2 SASEGT. The ends lost 3 bases at V and 2 bases at J; junction bases unmatched: 9. The CDR3 sequence is CASSEGQTTFQETQYF. The CDR3 nucleotides are TGTGCCAGCAGTGAGGGACAGACAACTTTTCAAGAGACCCAGTACTTC.

The chain carries TRBV14 and TRBJ2-3; D may be TRBD2 (6 bases). Trimming cost V 1 base and J 0 bases, with 8 bases left between them. The CDR3 is 15 residues long. Germline loops: CDR1 SGHDN, CDR2 FVKESK. This CDR3 reads CASSQGGTSTDTQYF. The CDR3 DNA follows: TGTGCCAGCAGCCAAGGCGGGACTAGCACAGATACGCAGTATTTT.

The rearrangement joins TRBV7-9 to TRBJ2-3, with a possible D match to TRBD1 (6 bases). CDR1 and CDR2 from the germline V gene are SEHNR and FQNEAQ (reference sequence). The CDR3 is 16 residues long. V was pared by 6 bases and J by 2 bases, with 18 bases between. The CDR3 coding sequence is TGTGCCAGCAGTTTCCTGGACAGTATACTCACAGATACGCAGTATTTT. It specifies CASSFLDSILTDTQYF.

The rearrangement joins TRBV7-2 to TRBJ2-3; 7 bases are a match to TRBD2. The J segment lost 3 bases and the V segment lost 4 bases, leaving 7 bases of the junction unmatched. The CDR3 sequence is 15 residues long. Germline V gene lookup returns CDR1 SGHTA and CDR2 FQGNSA. Here the CDR3 DNA reads TGTGCCAGCAGCTCATGGAGCGGGACTACAGATACGCAGTATTTT. Translated, it gives CASSSWSGTTDTQYF.

This clone was observed a single time. The chain employs TRBV9 and TRBJ2-7; 14 nucleotides match TRBD2. The CDR3 extends over 15 amino acids. J gave up 5 bases and V 3 bases, and 4 bases lay outside the gene matches. Germline assignment: CDR1 SGDLS and CDR2 YYNGEE. For the CDR3, the DNA is TGTGCCAGCAGCGGAGGGACTAGCGGGAGCAACGAGCAGTACTTC. Encoded protein: CASSGGTSGSNEQYF.

The DNA for the CDR3 is TGTGCCAGCAGCTTAGTGGCAAACTCCTACGAGCAGTACTTC. This gives the protein CASSLVANSYEQYF. V gene TRBV7-6 combines with J gene TRBJ2-7; the D is unclear. This CDR3 has 14 amino acids. Trimming pared 1 base from V and 0 bases from J, leaving 7 bases between. The germline gives CDR1 SGHVS, CDR2 FNYEAQ.

The chain joins TRBV7-9 to TRBJ2-3; 12 bases line up with TRBD2. After removal of 1 base from V and 2 bases from J, the junction contained 4 bases not matched to a gene. Looked up from germline, CDR1 is SEHNR and CDR2 is FQNEAQ (reference sequence). The CDR3 loop spans 17 amino acids. CDR3 nucleotide sequence: TGTGCCAGCAGCTTAGAGGGACTAGCGGGTCCCACAGATACGCAGTATTTT. Its protein product is CASSLEGLAGPTDTQYF.